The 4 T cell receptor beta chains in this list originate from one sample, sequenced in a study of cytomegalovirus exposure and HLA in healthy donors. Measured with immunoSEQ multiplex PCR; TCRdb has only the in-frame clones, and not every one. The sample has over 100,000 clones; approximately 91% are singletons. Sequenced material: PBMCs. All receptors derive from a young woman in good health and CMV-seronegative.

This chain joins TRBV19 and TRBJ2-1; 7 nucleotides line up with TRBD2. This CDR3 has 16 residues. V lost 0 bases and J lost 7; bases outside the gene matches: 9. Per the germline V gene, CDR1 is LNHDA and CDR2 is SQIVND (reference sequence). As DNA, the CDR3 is TGTGCCAGTAGTATAGACCGCGGGAGTAGTAAAAATGAGCAGTTCTTC. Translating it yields CASSIDRGSSKNEQFF.

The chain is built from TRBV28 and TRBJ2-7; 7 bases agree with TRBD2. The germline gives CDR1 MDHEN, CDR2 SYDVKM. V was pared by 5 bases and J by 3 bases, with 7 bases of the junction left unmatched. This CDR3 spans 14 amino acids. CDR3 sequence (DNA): TGTGCCAGCAGTCCCGGTGGGGGGGGCTACGAGCAGTACTTC. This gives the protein CASSPGGGGYEQYF.

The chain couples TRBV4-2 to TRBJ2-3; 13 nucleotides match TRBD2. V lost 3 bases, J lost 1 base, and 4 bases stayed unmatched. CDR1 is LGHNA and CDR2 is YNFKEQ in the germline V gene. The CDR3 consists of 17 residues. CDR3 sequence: CASSHTGTSGGTDTQYF. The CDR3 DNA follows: TGTGCCAGCAGCCACACCGGGACTAGCGGGGGCACAGATACGCAGTATTTT.

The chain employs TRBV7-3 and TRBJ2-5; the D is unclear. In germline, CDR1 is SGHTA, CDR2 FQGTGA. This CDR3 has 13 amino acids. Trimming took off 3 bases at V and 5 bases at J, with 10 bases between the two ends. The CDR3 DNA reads TGTGCCAGCAGCTTTAGCCTCCGGGAGACCCAGTACTTC. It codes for CASSFSLRETQYF.